These T cell receptor beta chains were read from a single sample in a study of cytomegalovirus exposure and HLA in healthy donors. The assay was immunoSEQ multiplex PCR, and TCRdb's table has in-frame clones only and misses some. The sample contains about 100,000 clones, roughly four fifths of which appear only once. Input material: PBMCs. The receptors were gathered from a man aged 35 to 55 in good health and CMV-seronegative. Each CDR3 is given with its conserved first and last residue. The D gene is left open where the match is weak. Size is stated for part of the rows, as once, few or many counts, or as a class when the clone is expanded.

>.|TRBV21-1|.|TRBJ2-3
CASSKGRGRGATDTQYF
TGTGCCAGCAGCAAAGGGCGTGGGCGGGGGGCGACAGATACGCAGTATTTT
>TRBD1|TRBV7-9|.|TRBJ1-5
CASSLATGNPNQPQHF
TGTGCCAGCAGCTTAGCGACAGGGAACCCCAATCAGCCCCAGCATTTT
>TRBD2|TRBV29-1|.|TRBJ2-7
CSVVAGVHSYEQYF
TGCAGCGTTGTAGCGGGGGTTCACTCCTACGAGCAGTACTTC
>TRBD2|TRBV4-2|.|TRBJ2-5
CASSQELAGAETQYF
TGTGCCAGCAGCCAAGAACTAGCGGGGGCGGAGACCCAGTACTTC
>TRBD1|TRBV30|.|TRBJ1-4
CAWSRGTTGGWNEKLFF
TGTGCCTGGAGCCGAGGCACTACAGGGGGCTGGAATGAAAAACTGTTTTTT
>.|TRBV27|.|TRBJ1-5
CASSWGTYQPQHF
TGTGCCAGCAGTTGGGGGACATACCAGCCCCAGCATTTT
>.|TRBV5-1|.|TRBJ2-5
CASSLDIGETQYF
TGCGCCAGCAGCCTTGACATAGGCGAGACCCAGTACTTC
>.|TRBV7-7|.|TRBJ2-1
CASSPRWASEYNEQFF
TGTGCCAGCAGCCCCCGGTGGGCTAGCGAGTACAATGAGCAGTTCTTC
>.|TRBV7-8|.|TRBJ2-5
CASSLVGRETQYF
TGTGCCAGCAGCTTAGTGGGGAGGGAGACCCAGTACTTC
>TRBD1|TRBV5-8|.|TRBJ1-5
CASSPWTGEGGQPQHF
TGTGCCAGCAGCCCGTGGACAGGGGAAGGGGGTCAGCCCCAGCATTTT
>TRBD1|TRBV6-5|.|TRBJ1-1
CASSYGTGSTEAFF
TGTGCCAGCAGTTACGGGACAGGGAGCACTGAAGCTTTCTTT
>.|TRBV27|.|TRBJ1-6
CASSLLSGMNSPLHF
TGTGCCAGCAGTTTATTATCAGGGATGAATTCACCCCTCCACTTT
>.|TRBV10-3|.|TRBJ1-2
CAISLGGGDGYTF
TGTGCCATCAGTTTAGGAGGGGGGGATGGCTACACCTTC
>TRBD2|TRBV4-1|few|TRBJ2-7
CASSQAQTSGGIYEQYF
TGCGCCAGCAGCCAAGCCCAGACTAGCGGGGGGATCTACGAGCAGTACTTC
>.|TRBV5-6|.|TRBJ1-2
CASSLEVGTLPLLGYTF
TGTGCCAGCAGCTTGGAAGTTGGGACACTGCCATTGTTGGGCTACACCTTC
>.|TRBV6-1|.|TRBJ1-5
CASSPGQLNQPQHF
TGTGCCAGCAGTCCCGGACAGCTCAATCAGCCCCAGCATTTT
>.|TRBV27|.|TRBJ2-7
CASSSRRGHYEQYF
TGTGCCAGCAGTTCCCGCCGCGGCCACTACGAGCAGTACTTC
>.|TRBV19|.|TRBJ2-1
CASSIRGQSYNEQFF
TGTGCCAGTAGTATTCGGGGTCAGTCCTACAATGAGCAGTTCTTC
>.|TRBV2|.|TRBJ1-2
CASRVGVFRGMGGYTF
TGTGCCAGCAGGGTGGGAGTATTCAGGGGAATGGGTGGCTACACCTTC
>TRBD2|TRBV6-6|.|TRBJ2-7
CASSGSRGAIHEQYF
TGTGCCAGCAGTGGGTCGCGGGGGGCAATCCACGAGCAGTACTTC
>.|TRBV28|.|TRBJ1-1
CASSYWEISTEAFF
TGTGCCAGCAGTTATTGGGAGATAAGCACTGAAGCTTTCTTT
>TRBD2|TRBV9|.|TRBJ2-7
CASSPGLADSYEQYF
TGTGCCAGCAGCCCAGGACTAGCGGACTCCTACGAGCAGTACTTC
>TRBD1|TRBV29-1|.|TRBJ2-7
CSVEDPGQADYEQYF
TGCAGCGTTGAAGATCCGGGACAGGCGGACTACGAGCAGTACTTC
>TRBD1|TRBV5-1|.|TRBJ1-4
CASSLDGQGRIEKLFF
TGCGCCAGCAGCTTGGACGGACAGGGACGAATCGAAAAACTGTTTTTT
>TRBD2|TRBV5-4|.|TRBJ2-3
CASSLVTSGDTQYF
TGTGCCAGCAGCTTGGTGACTAGCGGAGATACGCAGTATTTT
>.|TRBV11-1|.|TRBJ2-5
CASSYRVQETQYF
TGTGCCAGCAGTTACAGGGTCCAAGAGACCCAGTACTTC
>.|TRBV5-1|.|TRBJ2-5
CASSLSSYSEETQYF
TGCGCCAGCAGCTTGTCGTCCTACTCGGAAGAGACCCAGTACTTC
>TRBD1|TRBV2|.|TRBJ2-7
CASSEARTGVGVYF
TGTGCCAGCAGTGAAGCAAGGACAGGGGTCGGTGTGTACTTC
>TRBD1|TRBV9|.|TRBJ1-2
CASSVFTGTGISGYTF
TGTGCCAGCAGCGTCTTCACGGGGACAGGGATCAGCGGCTACACCTTC
>.|TRBV6-1|.|TRBJ1-5
CASSEEYRVRNQPQHF
TGTGCCAGCAGTGAAGAGTACAGGGTTCGCAATCAGCCCCAGCATTTT
>.|TRBV7-9|.|TRBJ1-2
CASSLNGDDYGYTF
TGTGCCAGCAGCTTAAACGGGGATGACTATGGCTACACCTTC
>.|TRBV6-5|few|TRBJ2-2
CARGGSPGELFF
TGTGCCAGGGGGGGATCCCCCGGGGAGCTGTTTTTT
>.|TRBV4-1|.|TRBJ2-7
CASSQAITGPGSSYEQYF
TGCGCCAGCAGCCAGGCAATTACAGGGCCTGGAAGCTCCTACGAGCAGTACTTC
>TRBD2|TRBV4-3|.|TRBJ2-5
CASSQRSGGETQYF
TGCGCCAGCAGCCAACGGAGCGGGGGCGAGACCCAGTACTTC
>TRBD1|TRBV6-1|.|TRBJ2-3
CASREHFPGGLSTDTQYF
TGTGCCAGCAGGGAACATTTCCCAGGGGGCCTAAGCACAGATACGCAGTATTTT
>TRBD1|TRBV18|.|TRBJ1-2
CASSGDRNYGYTF
TGTGCCAGCTCAGGGGACAGGAACTATGGCTACACCTTC
>.|TRBV7-9|once|TRBJ2-1
CASSLGALSEFF
TGTGCCAGCAGCTTAGGAGCCTTGAGCGAGTTCTTC